These 15 T cell receptor beta chains originate from one sample sequenced in a study of long-term antiretroviral therapy in people with HIV (dated 2022 in TCRdb). The immunoSEQ hsTCRB v3.0 assay was used at survey level resolution to sequence the TRB variable region. TCRdb stores this immuneACCESS table with in-frame sequences only. Part of the clones is absent; in the studies checked, under half of the shortfall reflects unresolved V genes, and no reason is known for the rest. A total of around 15,000 clones appear in this sample, 85% to 95% of them only once. More than 1.3% of the sample is in the top ten clones. The sample consisted of unsorted PBMCs, taken more than 10 years after starting antiretroviral therapy. All receptors come from a man under 40 with HIV.

The chain combines TRBV20-1 with TRBJ1-3; D gene unclear. The CDR3 runs to 11 residues. V was trimmed by 6 bases and J by 2 bases, leaving 5 bases between them. From germline, CDR1 is DFQATT and CDR2 SNEGSKA (reference sequence). The CDR3 region has the DNA TGCAGTGCCACCCCTGGAAACACCATATATTTT. Encoded protein: CSATPGNTIYF.

The V gene is TRBV28, the J gene TRBJ1-1; D perhaps matches TRBD1 (5 bases). The CDR3 has 11 residues. Per the germline V gene, CDR1 is MDHEN and CDR2 is SYDVKM. Trimming removed 5 bases at V and 7 bases at J, with 8 bases between. In nucleotides, the CDR3 is TGTGCCAGCAGTACAGACAGTGAAGCTTTCTTT. Translated: CASSTDSEAFF.

This clone showed up just once. The V and J genes are TRBV5-1 and TRBJ1-1; the match to TRBD1 covers 8 bases. With 2 bases clipped from V and 0 bases from J, the junction kept 3 bases outside the gene matches. Germline values: CDR1 SGHRS, CDR2 YFSETQ. The CDR3 extends over 15 amino acids. The DNA of the CDR3 is TGCGCCAGCAGCTTACAGGGGGGGATGAACACTGAAGCTTTCTTT. This gives the protein CASSLQGGMNTEAFF. The whole variable domain, remainder taken from reference TRBV5-1 and TRBJ1-1, is KAGVTQTPRYLIKTRGQQVTLSCSPISGHRSVSWYQQTPGQGLQFLFEYFSETQRNKGNFPGRFSGRQFSNSRSEMNVSTLELGDSALYLCASSLQGGMNTEAFFGQGTRLTVV.

V usage is TRBV5-1 and J usage is TRBJ2-5; D gene unclear. This CDR3 spans 13 amino acids. Germline CDR1 SGHRS, CDR2 YFSETQ. V was cut by 4 bases and J by 2 bases, with 9 bases left in between. CDR3 coding DNA: TGCGCCAGCAGCGGGGTAGAGCAAGAGACCCAGTACTTC. Protein: CASSGVEQETQYF.

The J gene is TRBJ2-1, the V gene TRBV7-9, with D possibly TRBD1 on 7 matching bases. V dropped 0 bases and J dropped 4 bases, with 10 bases sitting between them. Germline V gene sequence: CDR1 SEHNR, CDR2 FQNEAQ (reference sequence). The CDR3 extends over 15 amino acids. This CDR3 reads CASSLAAGGYNEQFF. CDR3 nucleotides: TGTGCCAGCAGCTTAGCGGCAGGGGGGTACAATGAGCAGTTCTTC.

This clone came up once. CDR3 amino acids: CASSVNRAGYTF. The CDR3 region has the DNA TGTGCCAGCAGTGTAAACAGGGCTGGCTACACCTTC. V and J are TRBV6-1 and TRBJ1-2; tentatively, D is TRBD1 (6 bases). The V gene lost 4 bases and the J gene lost 7 bases, with 10 bases spanning the gap. The CDR3 runs to 12 residues. Germline-derived CDR1 and CDR2 are MNHNS and SASEGT.

This sequence joins TRBV10-1 and TRBJ2-5, with 8 bases identical to TRBD1. This CDR3 is 14 amino acids long. After removal of 4 bases from V and 8 bases from J, the junction contained 9 bases not matched to a gene. Germline CDR1 WNHNN, CDR2 SYGVQD (reference sequence). The CDR3 DNA is TGCGCCAGCAGTGGAACCGGACAGGGAGTTACCCAGTACTTC. This gives the protein CASSGTGQGVTQYF.

The V call is TRBV5-1, the J call TRBJ1-2, with TRBD1 as a possible D gene (5 bases). V dropped 4 bases and J dropped 4 bases, with 8 bases sitting between them. The CDR3 runs to 12 residues. Germline-derived CDR1 and CDR2 are SGHRS and YFSETQ. The CDR3 coding sequence is TGCGCCAGCAGCGCGGACATCTATGGCTACACCTTC. It specifies CASSADIYGYTF.

The gene calls are TRBV11-3 and TRBJ2-5; 11 nucleotides agree with TRBD1. This CDR3 has 15 amino acids. V lost 4 bases, J lost 4 bases, and 5 bases stayed unmatched. Germline V CDR1 and CDR2: SGHNT, YENEEA. The CDR3 spells CASSSGTGGLETQYF. DNA for the CDR3: TGTGCCAGCAGCTCCGGGACAGGGGGGTTAGAGACCCAGTACTTC.

The J gene is TRBJ2-5, the V gene TRBV5-6, with 11 bases lining up with TRBD2. This CDR3 contains 18 residues. V lost 5 bases, J lost 0 bases, and 12 bases stayed unmatched. Germline CDR1 and CDR2: SGHDT and YYEEEE. The CDR3 spells CASRLAGGPAPYQETQYF. Written as DNA, the CDR3 is TGTGCCAGCAGATTAGCGGGGGGGCCAGCGCCGTACCAAGAGACCCAGTACTTC.

This clone was observed once. The J gene is TRBJ1-2, the V gene TRBV13; weak D call: TRBD1 (5 bases). The CDR3 has 14 amino acids. The germline V gene encodes CDR1 PRHDT and CDR2 FYEKMQ (reference sequence). V lost 0 bases to trimming and J lost 4 bases, with 9 bases between them. The CDR3 DNA reads as TGTGCCAGCAGCTTAGGTGTAGGGGTCTATGGCTACACCTTC. This translates into CASSLGVGVYGYTF.

This rearrangement joins TRBV30 to TRBJ1-6; unclear D gene. The CDR3 extends over 12 amino acids. Deletions cut 3 bases from V and 9 bases from J, with 9 bases between. CDR1 and CDR2 (germline): GTSNPN, SVGIG (reference sequence). For the CDR3, the DNA is TGTGCCTGGAGCACTCAGCCTTCACCCCTCCACTTT. Residues: CAWSTQPSPLHF.

V gene TRBV18 combines with J gene TRBJ1-1, with 7 bases fitting TRBD1. This CDR3 comprises 15 residues. The V segment lost 2 bases and the J segment 4 bases; nucleotides outside the gene matches: 7. Germline CDR1 KGHSH, CDR2 LQKENI. The CDR3 is CASSPEGQRSTEAFF. In DNA form, the CDR3 reads TGTGCCAGCTCACCAGAGGGACAGAGGAGCACTGAAGCTTTCTTT.

The J gene is TRBJ2-3, the V gene TRBV5-1, with D perhaps TRBD2 (6 bases). CDR1 SGHRS and CDR2 YFSETQ come from the germline V gene. This CDR3 comprises 16 residues. V was shortened by 4 bases and J by 3 bases, with 18 bases between the two germline ends. CDR3 DNA sequence: TGCGCCAGCAGCAGCCTGGTCGGGGGATCGACAGATACGCAGTATTTT. Translating it yields CASSSLVGGSTDTQYF.

The CDR3 bases are TGTGCCAGCAGAGGGCTAGCGGGGCCCCAAGAGACCCAGTACTTC. It is translated as CASRGLAGPQETQYF. The chain has TRBV27 and TRBJ2-5; 9 bases fit TRBD2. The CDR3 extends over 15 amino acids. The germline gives CDR1 MNHEY, CDR2 SMNVEV (reference sequence). V dropped 6 bases and J dropped 1; count of bases not matched to a gene: 6.